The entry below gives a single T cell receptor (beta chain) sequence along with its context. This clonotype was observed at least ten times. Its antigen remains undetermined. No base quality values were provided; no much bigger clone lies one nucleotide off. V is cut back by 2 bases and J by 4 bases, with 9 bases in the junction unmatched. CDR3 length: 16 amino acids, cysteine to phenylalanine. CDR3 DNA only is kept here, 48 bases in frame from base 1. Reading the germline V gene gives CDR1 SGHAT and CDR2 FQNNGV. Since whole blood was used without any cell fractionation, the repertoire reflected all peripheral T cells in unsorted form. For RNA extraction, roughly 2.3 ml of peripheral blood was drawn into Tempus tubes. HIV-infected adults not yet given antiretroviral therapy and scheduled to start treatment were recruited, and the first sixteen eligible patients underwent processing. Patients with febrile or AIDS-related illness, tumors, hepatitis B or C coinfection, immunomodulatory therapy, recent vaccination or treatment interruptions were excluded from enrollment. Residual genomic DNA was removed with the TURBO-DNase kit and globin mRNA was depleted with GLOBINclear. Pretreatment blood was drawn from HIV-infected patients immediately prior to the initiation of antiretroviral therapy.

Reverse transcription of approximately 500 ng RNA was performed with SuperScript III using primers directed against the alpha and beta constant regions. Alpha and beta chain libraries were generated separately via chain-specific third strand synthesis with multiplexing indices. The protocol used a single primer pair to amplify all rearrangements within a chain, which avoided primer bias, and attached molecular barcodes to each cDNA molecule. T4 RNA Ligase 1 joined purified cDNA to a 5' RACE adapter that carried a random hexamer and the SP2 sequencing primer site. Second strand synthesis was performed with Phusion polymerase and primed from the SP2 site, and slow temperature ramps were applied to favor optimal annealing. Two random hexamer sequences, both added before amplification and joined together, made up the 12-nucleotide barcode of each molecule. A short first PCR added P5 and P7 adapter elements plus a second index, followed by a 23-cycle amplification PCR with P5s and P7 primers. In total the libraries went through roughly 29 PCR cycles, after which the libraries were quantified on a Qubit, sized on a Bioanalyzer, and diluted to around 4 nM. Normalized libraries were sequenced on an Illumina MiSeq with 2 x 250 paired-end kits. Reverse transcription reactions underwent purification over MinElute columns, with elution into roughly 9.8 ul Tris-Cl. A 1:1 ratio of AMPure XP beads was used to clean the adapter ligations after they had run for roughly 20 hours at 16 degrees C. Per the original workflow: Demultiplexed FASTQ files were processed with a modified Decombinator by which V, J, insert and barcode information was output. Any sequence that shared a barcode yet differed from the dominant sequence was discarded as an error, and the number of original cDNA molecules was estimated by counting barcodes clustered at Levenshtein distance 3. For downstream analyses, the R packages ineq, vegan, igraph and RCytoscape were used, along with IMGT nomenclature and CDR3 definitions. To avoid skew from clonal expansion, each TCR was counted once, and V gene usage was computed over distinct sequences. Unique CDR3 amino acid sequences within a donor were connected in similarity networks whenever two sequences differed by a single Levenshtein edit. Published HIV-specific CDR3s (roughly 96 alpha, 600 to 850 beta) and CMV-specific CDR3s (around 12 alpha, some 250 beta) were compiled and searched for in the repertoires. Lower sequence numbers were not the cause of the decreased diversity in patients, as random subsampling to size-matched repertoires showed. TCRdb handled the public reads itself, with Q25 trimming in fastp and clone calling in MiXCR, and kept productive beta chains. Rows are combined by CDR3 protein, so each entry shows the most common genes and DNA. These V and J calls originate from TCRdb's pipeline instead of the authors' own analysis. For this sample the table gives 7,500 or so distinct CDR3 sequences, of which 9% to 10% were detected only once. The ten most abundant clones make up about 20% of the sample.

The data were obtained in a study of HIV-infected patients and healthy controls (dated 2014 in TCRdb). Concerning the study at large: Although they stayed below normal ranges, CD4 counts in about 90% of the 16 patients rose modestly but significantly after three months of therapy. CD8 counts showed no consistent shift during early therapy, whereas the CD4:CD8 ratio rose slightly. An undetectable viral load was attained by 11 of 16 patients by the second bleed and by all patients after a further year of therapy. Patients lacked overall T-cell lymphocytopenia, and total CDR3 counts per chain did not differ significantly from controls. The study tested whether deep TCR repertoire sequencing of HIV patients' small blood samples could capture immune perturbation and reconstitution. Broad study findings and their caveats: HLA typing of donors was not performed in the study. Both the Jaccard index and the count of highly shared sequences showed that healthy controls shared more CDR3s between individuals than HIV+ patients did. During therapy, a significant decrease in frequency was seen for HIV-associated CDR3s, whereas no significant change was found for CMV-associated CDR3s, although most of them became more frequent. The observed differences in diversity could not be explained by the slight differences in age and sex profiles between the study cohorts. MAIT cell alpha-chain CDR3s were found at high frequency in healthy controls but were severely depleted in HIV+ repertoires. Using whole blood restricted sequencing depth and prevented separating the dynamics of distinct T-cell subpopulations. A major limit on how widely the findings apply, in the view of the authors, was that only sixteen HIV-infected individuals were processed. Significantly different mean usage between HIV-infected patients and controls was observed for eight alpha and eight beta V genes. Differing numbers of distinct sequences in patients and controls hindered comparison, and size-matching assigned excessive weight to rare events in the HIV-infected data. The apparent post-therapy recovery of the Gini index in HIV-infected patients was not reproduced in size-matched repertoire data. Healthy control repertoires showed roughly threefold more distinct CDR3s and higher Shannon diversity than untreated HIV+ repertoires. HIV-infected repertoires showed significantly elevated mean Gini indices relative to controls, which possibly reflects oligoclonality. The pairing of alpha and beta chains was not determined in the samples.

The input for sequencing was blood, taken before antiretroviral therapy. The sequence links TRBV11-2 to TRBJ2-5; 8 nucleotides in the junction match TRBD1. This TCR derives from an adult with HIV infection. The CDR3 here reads CASSLYYRGDGETQYF. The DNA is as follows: TGTGCCAGCAGCTTATATTACAGGGGGGATGGAGAGACCCAGTACTTC.